The next 17 T cell receptor beta chains were all read from a single sample in a study of monozygotic twins with inflammatory bowel disease. TCRdb re-called the 5' RACE reads; one entry per CDR3 protein, DNA not given. The sample totals 330,000 or so distinct CDR3 sequences. Input material: blood. All receptors come from a human donor with ulcerative colitis or Crohn's disease, or a healthy co-twin of an affected twin (not recorded which).

The chain links TRBV10-3 to TRBJ1-1; TCRdb's D gene call, TRBD1, goes unchecked for lack of DNA. Germline V gene sequence: CDR1 ENHRY, CDR2 SYGVKD. The CDR3 spans 16 residues. The CDR3: CAISPRDSIMNTEAFF.

The V and J genes are TRBV5-1 and TRBJ2-2; the D gene TCRdb calls, TRBD2, cannot be checked with no DNA. This CDR3 has 16 amino acids. Germline loops: CDR1 SGHRS, CDR2 YFSETQ. The CDR3 here is CASSLGQGTNTGELFF.

The chain uses TRBV5-1 and TRBJ2-7; TCRdb's D gene call, TRBD1, goes unchecked for lack of DNA. From germline, CDR1 is SGHRS and CDR2 YFSETQ. The CDR3 runs to 18 residues. CDR3: CASSLWIGHPLSTYEQYF.

The rearrangement uses TRBV29-1 and TRBJ1-1; the TRBD1 assignment by TCRdb is unverifiable without DNA. Looked up from germline, CDR1 is SQVTM and CDR2 is ANQGSEA. This CDR3 region has 11 residues. CDR3 sequence reads: CSVVRLTEAFF. Full variable domain (remainder filled in from reference TRBV29-1 and TRBJ1-1): SAVISQKPSRDICQRGTSLTIQCQVDSQVTMMFWYRQQPGQSLTLIATANQGSEATYESGFVIDKFPISRPNLTFSTLTVSNMSPEDSSIYLCSVVRLTEAFFGQGTRLTVV.

This chain joins TRBV27 and TRBJ2-1; lacking DNA, the TRBD2 call made by TCRdb goes unchecked. Germline V gives CDR1 MNHEY, CDR2 SMNVEV (reference sequence). There are 12 residues in the CDR3. This CDR3 reads CASSFRGREQFF.

The chain links TRBV27 to TRBJ2-1; the D gene TCRdb calls, TRBD1, cannot be checked with no DNA. Per the germline V gene, CDR1 is MNHEY and CDR2 is SMNVEV (reference sequence). CDR3 length equals 16 residues. CDR3 sequence: CASRPNRLGVGNEQFF.

V and J are TRBV27 and TRBJ2-2; checking the TCRdb D call of TRBD1 is not possible without DNA. The CDR3 has 14 residues. Germline loops: CDR1 MNHEY, CDR2 SMNVEV (reference sequence). The CDR3 reads CASSSGQVRGELFF.

The chain recombines TRBV12-3 or TRBV12-4 with TRBJ2-7; TCRdb's D gene call, TRBD1, goes unchecked for lack of DNA. This CDR3 contains 14 residues. The CDR3: CASSPSPGRGEQYF.

The chain joins TRBV30 to TRBJ2-5; absent DNA, TCRdb's TRBD2 call cannot be checked. This CDR3 has 12 residues. Germline CDR1 is GTSNPN and CDR2 is SVGIG (reference sequence). The CDR3 loop is CAWEGLRETQYF.

The chain couples TRBV28 to TRBJ2-5; TCRdb selects TRBD1, and the lack of DNA leaves this call unchecked. Germline V gene lookup returns CDR1 MDHEN and CDR2 SYDVKM. CDR3 size: 17 residues. The CDR3 spells CASSQTTRTVFQETQYF.

The rearrangement uses TRBV2 and TRBJ1-1; TCRdb reports TRBD1, a call that lacks DNA to check it against. Germline V gene lookup returns CDR1 SNHLY and CDR2 FYNNEI. This CDR3 is 13 amino acids long. The CDR3 sequence is CASVDSLNTEAFF.

The chain has TRBV5-1 and TRBJ1-1. This CDR3 has 13 amino acids. Germline lookup yields CDR1 SGHRS and CDR2 YFSETQ. The CDR3 loop is CASSLGPRSEAFF.

The chain recombines TRBV28 with TRBJ1-1; the D call from TCRdb, TRBD1, cannot be confirmed without DNA. The germline V gene encodes CDR1 MDHEN and CDR2 SYDVKM. The CDR3 contains 14 residues. The CDR3 spells CASSLRQINTEAFF. The whole variable domain, remainder taken from reference TRBV28 and TRBJ1-1, is DVKVTQSSRYLVKRTGEKVFLECVQDMDHENMFWYRQDPGLGLRLIYFSYDVKMKEKGDIPEGYSVSREKKERFSLILESASTNQTSMYLCASSLRQINTEAFFGQGTRLTVV.

The chain combines TRBV7-9 with TRBJ2-3. This CDR3 region has 14 residues. Germline CDR1 SEHNR, CDR2 FQNEAQ (reference sequence). This CDR3 is CASSLTAFTDTQYF.

The V and J genes are TRBV6-2 or TRBV6-3 and TRBJ2-3; with no DNA, the TCRdb D assignment of TRBD2 cannot be verified. The CDR3 runs 14 residues. Looked up from germline, CDR1 is MNHEY and CDR2 is SVGEGT. The CDR3 spells CASSISGKRDTQYF.

The rearrangement joins TRBV5-4 to TRBJ1-1. CDR1 and CDR2 (germline): SGHNT, YYREEE (reference sequence). The CDR3 loop spans 13 amino acids. This CDR3 reads CASSETVNTEAFF.

The V and J genes are TRBV27 and TRBJ2-7; the TRBD1 assignment by TCRdb is unverifiable without DNA. The CDR3 runs 14 residues. Germline V gives CDR1 MNHEY, CDR2 SMNVEV (reference sequence). The CDR3 sequence is CASSFKLGGYEQYF.